This TCR beta chain was obtained from a study of shared clonotypes between healthy human individuals. The germline CDR1 and CDR2 sequences are MNHEY and SMNVEV (reference sequence). V lost 3 bases to trimming and J lost 5 bases, with 10 bases between them. The CDR3 covers 13 residues. Points from the study as a whole: Generation of non-shared clonotypes was less probable than generation of clonotypes shared by all four donors. The small donor group covered limited genetic and exposure diversity.

As regards this clone: Its antigen is unidentified. Other nucleotide sequences in the sample specify the same CDR3.

The protocol was immunoSEQ multiplex PCR, while the TCRdb copy is restricted to in-frame clones and leaves out a portion. This table holds 2 million to 2.5 million clones, 95% found once. Donors were healthy HIV-negative adults without recent acute infections or vaccinations. Into CD45RA+ naive and CD45RA-negative memory subsets, the CD4+ cells were split. The chain is built from TRBV27 and TRBJ1-2; possibly TRBD1 for D (6 bases). The sequence derives from a man younger than 35 in good health. The material sequenced was naive CD4+ T cells sorted from blood. Subset specified: CD45RA+ positively selected. Here the CDR3 DNA reads TGTGCCAGCAGTTTGAGACAGGAGTATGGCTACACCTTC. Translation: CASSLRQEYGYTF.